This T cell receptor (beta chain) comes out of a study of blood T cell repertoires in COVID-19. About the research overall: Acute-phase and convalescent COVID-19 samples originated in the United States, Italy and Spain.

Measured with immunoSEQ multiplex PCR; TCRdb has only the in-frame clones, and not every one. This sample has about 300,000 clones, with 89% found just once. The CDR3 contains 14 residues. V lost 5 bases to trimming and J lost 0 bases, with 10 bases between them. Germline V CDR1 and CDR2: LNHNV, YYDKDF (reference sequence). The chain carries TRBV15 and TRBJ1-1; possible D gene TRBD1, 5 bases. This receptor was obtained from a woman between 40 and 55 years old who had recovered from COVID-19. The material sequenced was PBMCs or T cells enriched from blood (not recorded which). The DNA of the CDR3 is TGTGCCACCAGCGCGGGGCAGGTGAACACTGAAGCTTTCTTT. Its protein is CATSAGQVNTEAFF.